This T cell receptor (beta chain) was identified in a study of T cells after yellow fever vaccination. V trimming: 4 bases; J trimming: 0 bases; junction bases outside the gene matches: 8. The length of the CDR3 is 17 residues. The germline V gene has CDR1 LNHNV and CDR2 YYDKDF (reference sequence). This clonotype was observed a handful of times. TCRdb independently ran MiXCR on the 5' RACE reads; one entry per CDR3 protein. The table lists roughly 96,000 distinct CDR3 sequences, roughly 8.2% of them singletons. The TCR sequence derives from a man between 18 and 35 years old who received the YFV17D yellow fever vaccine. The material was CD8+ T cells not binding an NS4B(214-222) dextramer, sorted from PBMCs, obtained roughly 14 days after the first yellow fever vaccination. V usage is TRBV15 and J usage is TRBJ2-5; TRBD1 matches 10 bases. The CDR3 DNA is TGTGCCACCAGCAATTACGGACAGGGGGGATACCAAGAGACCCAGTACTTC. Its protein product is CATSNYGQGGYQETQYF.